Detailed here is one T cell receptor beta chain. This clone's antigen is unknown. A much larger clone differs by one base, so this may be a read error. This record comes from a study of blood T cells in healthy people across ages (dated by TCRdb to the mid-2010s). Background on the whole study: Template switching captured roughly one uniquely barcoded TCR beta cDNA molecule per two T cells in model experiments. To track age-related changes in TCR beta repertoire diversity, the study relied on deep sequencing normalized with unique cDNA molecular identifiers. Donors were grouped into four age groups: young (average roughly 17 years), middle-aged (less than 40), aged (around 60) and long-lived (around 80). To avoid experimental bias, donors of different ages were randomly spread across the sequencing lanes. The study analyzed two additional independent replicas of 1 million unique cDNA reads from the same blood draw for two donors, one aged 18 to 30 and one aged 80 or older.

For this chain, trimming is 0 bases at the V end and 12 bases at the J end, and the number of junction bases without a gene match is 5. From a lookup of the germline V gene (reference sequence), CDR1 and CDR2 are SGHKS and YYEKEE. The CDR3 contains 12 residues, cysteine and phenylalanine counted. The retained sequence is limited to the CDR3, 36 bases, with the frame set at the first base. The full study reports these points: Bulk unsorted PBMC profiling prevented conclusive comparison of naive and antigen-experienced compartments. Compared with the aged group, the long-lived group had more naive CD4+ T cells, fewer expanded clones and increased TCR diversity, a pattern suggesting age selection. Estimates of total diversity from one million sequenced T cells were regarded as lower bounds and underestimates. Observed TCR beta diversity correlated strongly with the percentage of naive T cells measured by flow cytometry. Observed TCR beta diversity per million T cells fell roughly linearly with age, and a significant reduction was already apparent by age approximately 40. Donor CMV infection status was unknown, potentially confounding age-related changes in expanded clonotypes.

Receptors were amplified or captured by 5' RACE. This sample was sequenced with an Illumina HiSeq 2500. A second PCR of roughly 6 to 11 cycles was run with a J-beta primer mix and a sample-barcoded 5' primer. A unique molecular identifier was introduced onto each TCR beta cDNA molecule by a template-switch 5' adaptor carrying 12 random nucleotides. At least 2.5 million CDR3-containing paired-end reads were obtained from each sample. The Mint cDNA synthesis kit, primed by a TRBC-specific oligonucleotide, was used to synthesize first-strand cDNA from all RNA. Following uracil-DNA glycosylase treatment, a first 18-cycle PCR with universal primers M1SS and BC2_uni_R was performed on all cDNA. In the paper's pipeline: For normalization, 1 million high-quality reads were randomly selected from each sample, with every read carrying a distinct molecular identifier. Instead of being binned into consensus sequences, reads that shared molecular identifiers were thrown out. MiTCR, set to a Q25 quality threshold and the strictest error-elimination algorithm, was used for CDR3 identification, clonotype clustering and error correction. Lower-bound total TCR beta diversity was estimated with a nonparametric unseen species model using Euler transformation. TCRdb reanalyzed the raw reads on its own, using fastp at Q25 for trimming and MiXCR for clone calling, and kept in-frame beta chains. Duplicate CDR3 protein sequences are folded into a single record with the most common DNA and genes. TCRdb, not the original authors, processed these V and J calls. In all, the sample holds about 1.6 million distinct CDR3 sequences, and 30% to 35% of those were seen once. The top ten clonotypes cover around 11% of the sample.

The approximately 39 donors, aged 6 to 90 years, were systemically healthy Caucasian individuals from Russia. Each donor gave 9 to 10 milliliters of peripheral blood, collected into EDTA-treated Vacutainer tubes. Ficoll-Paque density-gradient centrifugation was used to isolate PBMCs, with at least 7 million per sample. Total RNA, at least 6 micrograms per sample, was extracted from PBMCs with Trizol reagent. For every donor, an aliquot of PBMCs went through flow cytometry to measure the percentages of naive CD45RAhigh/CD27high T cells. Sequenced material: blood. Recombination joined TRBV5-5 with TRBJ1-2; 7 bases in the middle match TRBD1. The TCR was taken from a woman aged 30 to 39 in good health. CDR3 sequence: CASSLVQGGHTF. The nucleotide sequence is TGTGCCAGCAGCTTGGTGCAGGGGGGCCACACCTTC. The full variable domain, with segments outside the CDR3 supplied by the reference TRBV5-5 and TRBJ1-2 proteins, appears as DAGVTQSPTHLIKTRGQQVTLRCSPISGHKSVSWYQQVLGQGPQFIFQYYEKEERGRGNFPDRFSARQFPNYSSELNVNALLLGDSALYLCASSLVQGGHTFGSGTRLTVV.